In this sample, the clone carrying this T cell receptor beta chain turned up a few times. The data were obtained in a study of control samples from healthy donors and cancer patients. Sequenced by immunoSEQ multiplex PCR; TCRdb stores in-frame clones only, minus some. Found here are 150,000 to 200,000 clones, 91% of them singletons; the top ten hold about 1.6%. This CDR3 is 16 amino acids long. Germline V gives CDR1 KGHSH, CDR2 LQKENI. V dropped 1 base and J dropped 0; count of bases not matched to a gene: 2. The chain carries TRBV18 and TRBJ1-4; 7 bases agree with TRBD1. Sequenced input: blood. The TCR originated in a woman in her 30s in good health. The CDR3 DNA reads TGTGCCAGCTCACCACAGGGGGCAACAACTAATGAAAAACTGTTTTTT. As protein: CASSPQGATTNEKLFF. The full variable domain, completed using reference TRBV18 and TRBJ1-4, is NAGVMQNPRHLVRRRGQEARLRCSPMKGHSHVYWYRQLPEEGLKFMVYLQKENIIDESGMPKERFSAEFPKEGPSILRIQQVVRGDSAAYFCASSPQGATTNEKLFFGSGTQLSVL.